This entry features one T cell receptor (beta chain) sequence. Original data processing: Nucleated cell number was recorded as an estimate derived from reference gene primer amplification. TCRdb's table, derived via immunoSEQ multiplex PCR, lists solely in-frame clones and lacks some. D and trimming come from the DNA, and the V and J calls and clone size come from that table. The repertoire holds hundreds of thousands of clones, about 88% seen once, with approximately 1.5% in the top ten. Up to 2 weeks before entering the study, exposed participants had met a COVID-19 case. These data originate in a study of blood T cell repertoires in COVID-19. Whole-study context: Spain, Italy and the United States supplied samples that represented acute and convalescent COVID-19. The cDNA or gDNA used as material had been derived from T cells, B-cell-depleted T cells, or PBMCs.

The source material was PBMCs or T cells enriched from blood (not recorded which). The receptor comes from a woman aged 18 to 35 who had been exposed to COVID-19.

Here the CDR3 DNA reads TGTGCCAGCAGCTCCGGACAGGGGGCAATACGCGAGCAGTACTTC. This encodes CASSSGQGAIREQYF. The rearrangement uses TRBV11-2 and TRBJ2-7; 11 bases are a match to TRBD1. This CDR3 spans 15 amino acids. V shed 4 bases, J shed 6 bases, and the junction held 8 bases outside the gene matches. Germline CDR1 is SGHAT and CDR2 is FQNNGV.